The source of this TCR beta chain is a study of blood T cell repertoires in COVID-19. Study-level information: Samples came from the United States, Italy and Spain, spanning acute and convalescent COVID-19. T cells, B-cell-depleted T cells, or PBMCs supplied cDNA or gDNA.

Per the original data handling: Reference gene primers were amplified, and this amplification served to estimate nucleated cell counts. Repertoires were generated with immunoSEQ multiplex PCR, while TCRdb's copy carries only in-frame clones and drops some. Clonal size and the V and J genes are those of that table, whereas D and trimming came from the DNA. The sample includes around 290,000 clones, around 89% seen only once; the top ten take approximately 4.6%. Germline V gene data show CDR1 as LNHDA and CDR2 as SQIVND (reference sequence). Trimming removed 3 bases from V and 9 bases from J, with 6 bases in between. CDR3 length: 11 residues.

The rearrangement links TRBV19 to TRBJ2-1; D is undetermined. The sequence was obtained from a man in his forties with acute or convalescent COVID-19. Sequencing was performed on peripheral blood. The CDR3 DNA reads as TGTGCCAGTAGTATCGCGGTTGAGCAGTTCTTC. This gives the protein CASSIAVEQFF.